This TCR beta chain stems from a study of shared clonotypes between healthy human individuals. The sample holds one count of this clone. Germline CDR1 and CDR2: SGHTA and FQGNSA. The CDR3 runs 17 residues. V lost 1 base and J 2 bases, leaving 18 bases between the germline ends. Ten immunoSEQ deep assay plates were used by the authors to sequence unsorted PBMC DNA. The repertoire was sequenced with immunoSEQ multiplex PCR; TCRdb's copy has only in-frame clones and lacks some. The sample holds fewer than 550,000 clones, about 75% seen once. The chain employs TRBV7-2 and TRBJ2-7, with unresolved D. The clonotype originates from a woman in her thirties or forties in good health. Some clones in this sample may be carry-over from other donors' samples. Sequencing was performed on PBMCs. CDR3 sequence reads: CASSLVHVGGFAYEQYF. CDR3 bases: TGTGCCAGCAGCTTAGTACATGTTGGTGGATTCGCCTACGAGCAGTACTTC.